Each of the 14 T cell receptor beta chains below was sequenced from the same sample in a study of T cells in Graves' hyperthyroidism and ophthalmopathy. The source material, RNA transcripts, was used to amplify TCR beta CDR3 regions. TCR CDR3 regions were first amplified by RT-PCR with HTBI primers. TCRdb passed the multiplex PCR reads through MiXCR, listing each CDR3 protein once. The table has 500,000 or so distinct CDR3 sequences, 15% to 20% seen once. Sequenced sample: blood. All receptors come from a woman in her twenties or thirties with Graves' ophthalmopathy.

This clonotype was recorded a few times. The chain links TRBV15 to TRBJ2-7; maybe TRBD1 (8 bases). The germline gives CDR1 LNHNV, CDR2 YYDKDF (reference sequence). This CDR3 is built from 15 residues. V gave up 5 bases and J gave up 3 bases, with 17 bases separating them. CDR3 sequence reads: CATSSDREGIYEQYF. In DNA, the CDR3 is TGTGCCACCAGCTCGGACAGGGAGGGGATCTACGAGCAGTACTTC.

Concerning this clonotype: A much larger clone lies one base from this, so it may be a read error. The rearrangement joins TRBV3-1 to TRBJ2-1; D might be TRBD2 (5 bases). The CDR3 loop spans 12 amino acids. V lost 3 bases and J 7 bases, leaving 7 bases between the germline ends. The germline V gene has CDR1 LGHDT and CDR2 YNNKEL (reference sequence). The CDR3 sequence: CASSQEANEQFF. The CDR3 DNA follows: TGTGCCAGCAGCCAGGAGGCTAATGAGCAGTTCTTC.

This clonotype was recorded many times. The V call is TRBV11-1, the J call TRBJ2-1; 8 positions agree with TRBD2. Germline lookup yields CDR1 SGHAT and CDR2 FQDESV (reference sequence). The junction had 14 bases not matched to a gene; V was cut back by 4 bases and J by 0 bases. This CDR3 spans 19 amino acids. The CDR3 region is CASSSQGASGLSSYNEQFF. The DNA for the CDR3 is TGTGCCAGCAGCTCCCAGGGCGCTAGCGGGCTAAGCTCCTACAATGAGCAGTTCTTC.

This clonotype was observed many times. The rearrangement uses TRBV20-1 and TRBJ2-3; possibly TRBD1 or TRBD2 for D (5 bases each). Germline V CDR1 and CDR2: DFQATT, SNEGSKA (reference sequence). Between the trimmed V and J ends, which lost 5 bases and 6 bases, there was a span of 6 bases. The CDR3 consists of 10 residues. DNA for the CDR3: TGCAGTGCTGAGGGGGATACGCAGTATTTT. Protein sequence: CSAEGDTQYF.

The chain employs TRBV5-4 and TRBJ2-1, with 8 bases lining up with TRBD1. The CDR3 is 17 residues long. Germline V gene sequence: CDR1 SGHNT, CDR2 YYREEE (reference sequence). The trim removed 4 bases at V and 0 bases at J, leaving 9 bases unmatched. CDR3 sequence reads: CASSPGQVRSSYNEQFF. CDR3 bases: TGTGCCAGCAGCCCGGGACAGGTGCGAAGCTCCTACAATGAGCAGTTCTTC.

The J gene is TRBJ2-5, the V gene TRBV14; no clear D gene. This CDR3 comprises 11 residues. Trimming took 2 bases from V and 7 from J, leaving 5 bases between them. Per the germline V gene, CDR1 is SGHDN and CDR2 is FVKESK. CDR3: CASSQRRTQYF. The CDR3 DNA reads TGTGCCAGCAGCCAAAGGAGGACCCAGTACTTC.

In its sample, this clonotype was seen many times. The J gene is TRBJ1-1, the V gene TRBV30; D is possibly TRBD1 (5 bases). The CDR3 has 13 residues. V lost 5 bases, J lost 0 bases, and 10 bases lay in between. Germline V gene data show CDR1 as GTSNPN and CDR2 as SVGIG (reference sequence). DNA of the CDR3: TGTGCCTGGGATCGGGGGTTGAACACTGAAGCTTTCTTT. This translates into CAWDRGLNTEAFF.

The chain combines TRBV7-2 with TRBJ2-7; 12 bases map to TRBD2. V was pared by 6 bases and J by 5 bases, with 5 bases of the junction left unmatched. The CDR3 consists of 14 residues. From germline, CDR1 is SGHTA and CDR2 FQGNSA. CDR3 protein: CASRSSGRADEQYF. As DNA, the CDR3 is TGTGCCAGCAGATCTAGCGGGAGGGCCGACGAGCAGTACTTC.

This clonotype was observed many times. The J gene is TRBJ1-1, the V gene TRBV2, with TRBD1 matching over 9 bases. V dropped 6 bases and J dropped 4; count of bases not matched to a gene: 9. Per germline, CDR1 SNHLY and CDR2 FYNNEI. This CDR3 contains 15 residues. The CDR3 nucleotides read TGTGCCAGCAGGAGGACAGGGGCGGAAAGCACTGAAGCTTTCTTT. This gives the protein CASRRTGAESTEAFF. The entire variable domain, with the rest obtained from reference TRBV2 and TRBJ1-1, is as follows: EPEVTQTPSHQVTQMGQEVILRCVPISNHLYFYWYRQILGQKVEFLVSFYNNEISEKSEIFDDQFSVERPDGSNFTLKIRSTKLEDSAMYFCASRRTGAESTEAFFGQGTRLTVV.

CDR3 nucleotides: TGCGCCGGCCGGCGAGGGGATTTGTCACCCCTCCACTTT. Its translation is CAGRRGDLSPLHF. The rearrangement links TRBV10-2 to TRBJ1-6; maybe TRBD1 (5 bases). Looked up from germline, CDR1 is WSHSY and CDR2 is SAAADI. The CDR3 has 13 residues. Trimming left V 11 bases short and J 10 bases short, with 18 bases between.

This clonotype was counted many times. The chain is built from TRBV9 and TRBJ2-3; TRBD2 matches 7 bases. CDR3 length equals 14 residues. The germline V gene encodes CDR1 SGDLS and CDR2 YYNGEE. V trimming: 2 bases; J trimming: 5 bases; junction bases outside the gene matches: 5. The CDR3 is CASSVAGVEDTQYF. The CDR3 DNA follows: TGTGCCAGCAGCGTGGCGGGAGTTGAAGATACGCAGTATTTT. The whole variable domain, filled in from reference TRBV9 and TRBJ2-3, reads DSGVTQTPKHLITATGQRVTLRCSPRSGDLSVYWYQQSLDQGLQFLIQYYNGEERAKGNILERFSAQQFPDLHSELNLSSLELGDSALYFCASSVAGVEDTQYFGPGTRLTVL.

The chain recombines TRBV5-1 with TRBJ2-1, with 13 nucleotides matching TRBD2. CDR3 length: 14 amino acids. V lost 3 bases to trimming and J lost 9 bases; unmatched junction nucleotides: 3. Germline CDR1 SGHRS, CDR2 YFSETQ. The CDR3 protein is CASSSRLAGGEQFF. CDR3 coding DNA: TGCGCCAGCAGCTCCCGACTAGCGGGAGGTGAGCAGTTCTTC.

In regard to this clonotype: This sequence may be a read error, since a much larger clone differs from it by one base. The CDR3 region is CAISTGTGGGWYEQYF. The CDR3 coding sequence is TGTGCCATCAGTACAGGGACAGGGGGAGGTTGGTACGAGCAGTACTTC. V is TRBV6-1 and J is TRBJ2-7; 11 bases line up with TRBD1. Per the germline V gene, CDR1 is MNHNS and CDR2 is SASEGT. This CDR3 is 16 amino acids long.

V is TRBV15 and J is TRBJ2-1, with D hard to call. Germline V gives CDR1 LNHNV, CDR2 YYDKDF (reference sequence). V shed 1 base and J shed 6 bases, with 13 bases lying between them. This CDR3 has 15 residues. Written as DNA, the CDR3 is TGTGCCACCAGCAGAGTTTTGGCGATGGGCAATGAGCAGTTCTTC. Protein sequence: CATSRVLAMGNEQFF.